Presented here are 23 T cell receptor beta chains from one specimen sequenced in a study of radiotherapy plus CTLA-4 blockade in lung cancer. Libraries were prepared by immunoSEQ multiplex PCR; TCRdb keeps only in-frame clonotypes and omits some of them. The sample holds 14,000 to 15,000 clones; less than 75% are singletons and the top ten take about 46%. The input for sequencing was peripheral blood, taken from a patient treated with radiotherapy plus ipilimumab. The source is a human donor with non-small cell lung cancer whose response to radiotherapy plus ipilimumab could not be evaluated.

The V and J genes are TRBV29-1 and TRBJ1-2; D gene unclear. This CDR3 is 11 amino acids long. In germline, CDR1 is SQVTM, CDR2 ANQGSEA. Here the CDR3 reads CTLLEDYGYTF. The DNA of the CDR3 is TGCACCCTGCTGGAGGACTATGGCTACACCTTC.

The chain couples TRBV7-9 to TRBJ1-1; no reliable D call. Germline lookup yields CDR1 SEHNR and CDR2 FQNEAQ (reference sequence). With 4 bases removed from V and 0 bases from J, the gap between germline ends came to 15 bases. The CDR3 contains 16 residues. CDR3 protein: CASSSGSQFMNTEAFF. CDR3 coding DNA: TGTGCCAGCAGCTCCGGGTCTCAATTTATGAACACTGAAGCTTTCTTT. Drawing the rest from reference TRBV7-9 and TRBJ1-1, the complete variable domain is DTGVSQNPRHKITKRGQNVTFRCDPISEHNRLYWYRQTLGQGPEFLTYFQNEAQLEKSRLLSDRFSAERPKGSFSTLEIQRTEQGDSAMYLCASSSGSQFMNTEAFFGQGTRLTVV.

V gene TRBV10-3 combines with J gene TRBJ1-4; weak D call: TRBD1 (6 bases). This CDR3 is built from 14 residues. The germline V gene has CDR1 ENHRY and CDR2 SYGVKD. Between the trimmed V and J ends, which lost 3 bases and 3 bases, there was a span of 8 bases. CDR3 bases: TGTGCCATCAGTGAAAGGGGGTCTAATGAAAAACTGTTTTTT. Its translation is CAISERGSNEKLFF.

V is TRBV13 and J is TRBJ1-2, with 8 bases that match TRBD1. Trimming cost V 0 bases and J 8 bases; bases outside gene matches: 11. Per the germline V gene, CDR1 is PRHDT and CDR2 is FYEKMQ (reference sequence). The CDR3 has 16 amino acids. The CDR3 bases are TGTGCCAGCAGCTTAGGATCGCCAGGGGGCGCGAGCGGCTACACCTTC. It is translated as CASSLGSPGGASGYTF.

The DNA for the CDR3 is TGTGCCAGCAGCACCATCCTAGACACCGGGGAGCTGTTTTTT. Translated: CASSTILDTGELFF. J is TRBJ2-2 and V is TRBV7-9; D is ambiguous. CDR3 size: 14 residues. In germline, CDR1 is SEHNR, CDR2 FQNEAQ (reference sequence). With 5 bases removed from V and 3 bases from J, the gap between germline ends came to 10 bases.

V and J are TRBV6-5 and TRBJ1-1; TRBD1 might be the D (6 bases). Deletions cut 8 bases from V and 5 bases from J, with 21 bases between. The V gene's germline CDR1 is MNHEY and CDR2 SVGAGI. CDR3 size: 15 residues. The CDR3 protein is CASGTRRGGGTEAFF. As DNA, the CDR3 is TGTGCCAGCGGCACCCGGAGAGGGGGAGGGACTGAAGCTTTCTTT.

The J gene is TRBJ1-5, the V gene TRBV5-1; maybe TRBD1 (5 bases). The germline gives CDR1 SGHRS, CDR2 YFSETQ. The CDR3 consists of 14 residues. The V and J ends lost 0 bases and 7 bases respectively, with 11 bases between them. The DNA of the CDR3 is TGCGCCAGCAGCTTGGCAGGGATCGGGCAGCCCCAGCATTTT. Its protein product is CASSLAGIGQPQHF.

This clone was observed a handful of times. In nucleotides, the CDR3 is TGTGCCAGCAGCCCCCGGGGAGCTAGCTCCTATAATTCACCCCTCCACTTT. It translates to CASSPRGASSYNSPLHF. The chain carries TRBV5-6 and TRBJ1-6; no reliable D call. Trimming left V 4 bases short and J 0 bases short, with 14 bases between. The germline V gene has CDR1 SGHDT and CDR2 YYEEEE. This CDR3 spans 17 amino acids.

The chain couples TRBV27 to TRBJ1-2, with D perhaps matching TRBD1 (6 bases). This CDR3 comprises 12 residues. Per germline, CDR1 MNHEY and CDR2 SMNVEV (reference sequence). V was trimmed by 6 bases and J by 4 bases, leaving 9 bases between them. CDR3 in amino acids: CASRGGGYGYTF. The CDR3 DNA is TGTGCCAGCAGAGGGGGTGGCTATGGCTACACCTTC.

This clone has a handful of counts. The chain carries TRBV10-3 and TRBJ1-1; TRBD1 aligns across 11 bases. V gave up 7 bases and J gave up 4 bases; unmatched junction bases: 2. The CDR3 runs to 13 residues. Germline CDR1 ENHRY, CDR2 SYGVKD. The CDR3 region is CAIKGTGGTEAFF. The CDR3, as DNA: TGTGCCATCAAGGGGACAGGGGGCACTGAAGCTTTCTTT.

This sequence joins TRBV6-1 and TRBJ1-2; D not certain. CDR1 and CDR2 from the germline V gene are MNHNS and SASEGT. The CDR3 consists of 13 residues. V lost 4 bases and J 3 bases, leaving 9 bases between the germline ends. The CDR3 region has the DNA TGTGCCAGCAGTGGGGTCGACTACTATGGCTACACCTTC. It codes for CASSGVDYYGYTF.

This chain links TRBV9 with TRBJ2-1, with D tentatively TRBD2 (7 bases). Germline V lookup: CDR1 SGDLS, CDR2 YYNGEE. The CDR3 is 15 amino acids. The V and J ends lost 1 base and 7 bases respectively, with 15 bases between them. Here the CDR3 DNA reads TGTGCCAGCAGCGTACGAGGGGGGGCAGTAAATGAGCAGTTCTTC. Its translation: CASSVRGGAVNEQFF.

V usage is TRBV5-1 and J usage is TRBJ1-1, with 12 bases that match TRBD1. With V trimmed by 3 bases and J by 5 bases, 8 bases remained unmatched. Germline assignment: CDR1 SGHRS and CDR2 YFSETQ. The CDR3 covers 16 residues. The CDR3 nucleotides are TGCGCCAGCAGCTCAACCGGGACAGGGGGCCGGACTGAAGCTTTCTTT. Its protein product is CASSSTGTGGRTEAFF.

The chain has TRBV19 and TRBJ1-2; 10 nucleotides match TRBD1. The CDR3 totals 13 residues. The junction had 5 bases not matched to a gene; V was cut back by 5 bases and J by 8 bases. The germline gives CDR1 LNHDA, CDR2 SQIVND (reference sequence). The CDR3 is CASSEPGQGGYTF. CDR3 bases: TGTGCCAGTAGTGAACCGGGACAGGGGGGCTACACCTTC.

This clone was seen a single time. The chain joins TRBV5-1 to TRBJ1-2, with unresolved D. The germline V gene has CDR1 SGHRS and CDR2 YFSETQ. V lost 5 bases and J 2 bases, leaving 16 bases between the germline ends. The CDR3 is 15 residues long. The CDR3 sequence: CASSTGRISNYGYTF. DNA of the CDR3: TGCGCCAGCAGTACGGGGAGGATCTCAAACTATGGCTACACCTTC.

The CDR3 sequence: CASKPGQKSSYEQYF. CDR3 DNA: TGCGCCAGCAAGCCCGGACAGAAGAGCTCCTACGAGCAGTACTTC. The V call is TRBV10-2, the J call TRBJ2-7, with a tentative D call TRBD1 (6 bases). CDR1 and CDR2 from the germline V gene are WSHSY and SAAADI. V dropped 7 bases and J dropped 0 bases, with 16 bases sitting between them. The CDR3 is 15 amino acids.

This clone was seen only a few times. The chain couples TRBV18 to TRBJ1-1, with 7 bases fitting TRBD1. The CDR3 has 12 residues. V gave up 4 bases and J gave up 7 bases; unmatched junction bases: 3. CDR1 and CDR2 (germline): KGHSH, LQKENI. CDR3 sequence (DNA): TGTGCCAGCTCACAGGGGACAGTTGAAGCTTTCTTT. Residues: CASSQGTVEAFF.

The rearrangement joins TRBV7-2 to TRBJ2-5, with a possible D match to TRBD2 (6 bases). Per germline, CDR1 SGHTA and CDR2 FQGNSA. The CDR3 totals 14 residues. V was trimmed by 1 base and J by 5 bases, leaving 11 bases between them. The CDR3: CASSLGGAAETQYF. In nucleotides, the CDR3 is TGTGCCAGCAGCTTAGGCGGGGCGGCGGAGACCCAGTACTTC.

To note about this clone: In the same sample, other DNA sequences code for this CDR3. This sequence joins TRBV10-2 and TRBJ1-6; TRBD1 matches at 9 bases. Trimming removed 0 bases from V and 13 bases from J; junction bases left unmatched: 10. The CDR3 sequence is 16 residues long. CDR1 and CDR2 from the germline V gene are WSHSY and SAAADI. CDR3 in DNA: TGCGCCAGCAGTGAGTCCGCCTGGACAGGGGACTCCCCCCTCCACTTT. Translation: CASSESAWTGDSPLHF.

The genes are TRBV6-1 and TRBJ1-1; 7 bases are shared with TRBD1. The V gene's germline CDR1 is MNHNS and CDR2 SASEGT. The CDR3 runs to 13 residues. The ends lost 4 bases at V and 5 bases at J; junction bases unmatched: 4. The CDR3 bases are TGTGCCAGCAGTGTTGGCAGGGGGACTGAAGCTTTCTTT. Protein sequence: CASSVGRGTEAFF.

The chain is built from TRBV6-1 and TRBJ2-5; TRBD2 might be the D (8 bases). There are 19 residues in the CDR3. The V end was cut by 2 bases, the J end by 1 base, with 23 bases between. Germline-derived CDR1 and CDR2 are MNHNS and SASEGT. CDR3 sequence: CASSEISGGLGTPQETQYF. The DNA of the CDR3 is TGTGCCAGCAGTGAAATATCAGGGGGACTAGGGACCCCCCAAGAGACCCAGTACTTC.

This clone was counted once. The CDR3, as DNA: TGCGCCAGCAGCTCCGGACAGGGGGCAGGCACTGAAGCTTTCTTT. Translated, it gives CASSSGQGAGTEAFF. The chain joins TRBV5-1 to TRBJ1-1; 11 bases match TRBD1. Germline V gives CDR1 SGHRS, CDR2 YFSETQ. Unmatched junction bases numbered 5, after V lost 3 bases and J lost 4 bases. The CDR3 extends over 15 amino acids.

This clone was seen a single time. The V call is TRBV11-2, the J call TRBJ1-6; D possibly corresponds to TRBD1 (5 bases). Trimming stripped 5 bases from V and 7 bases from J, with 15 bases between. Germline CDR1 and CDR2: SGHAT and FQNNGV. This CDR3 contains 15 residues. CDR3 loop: CASSPDSLGNSPLHF. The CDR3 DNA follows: TGTGCCAGCAGCCCCGACAGTCTTGGCAATTCACCCCTCCACTTT.